The 26 T cell receptor beta chains presented below share a single source sample, sequenced in a study of blood T cell repertoires in COVID-19. Here immunoSEQ multiplex PCR was the method, and the copy in TCRdb shows in-frame clones only, minus some. The sample has roughly 200,000 clones, around nine tenths seen once; the top ten hold approximately 4.3%. The sequenced material came from PBMCs or T cells enriched from blood (not recorded which). The source is a woman aged 25 to 39 with acute COVID-19.

The chain links TRBV28 to TRBJ2-7, with D perhaps TRBD1 (6 bases). The CDR3 is 14 residues long. V lost 5 bases, J lost 2 bases, and 13 bases lay in between. Per germline, CDR1 MDHEN and CDR2 SYDVKM. CDR3 sequence reads: CASSKAGATYEQYF. In nucleotides, the CDR3 is TGTGCCAGCAGTAAAGCAGGGGCTACCTACGAGCAGTACTTC.

This chain uses TRBV18 with TRBJ1-5; TRBD1 matches 7 bases. Germline V gene lookup returns CDR1 KGHSH and CDR2 LQKENI. This CDR3 has 15 amino acids. After removal of 4 bases from V and 3 bases from J, the junction contained 6 bases not matched to a gene. DNA for the CDR3: TGTGCCAGCTCACTCTTCGGACAGGACAATCAGCCCCAGCATTTT. It encodes CASSLFGQDNQPQHF. Full variable domain (missing parts from reference TRBV18 and TRBJ1-5): NAGVMQNPRHLVRRRGQEARLRCSPMKGHSHVYWYRQLPEEGLKFMVYLQKENIIDESGMPKERFSAEFPKEGPSILRIQQVVRGDSAAYFCASSLFGQDNQPQHFGDGTRLSIL.

The V call is TRBV7-2, the J call TRBJ2-7; 8 nucleotides match TRBD1. From germline, CDR1 is SGHTA and CDR2 FQGNSA. The CDR3 has 15 residues. The V and J ends lost 3 bases and 3 bases, in that order; junction bases with no gene match: 7. The CDR3: CASSFSGTGNYEQYF. DNA for the CDR3: TGTGCCAGCAGCTTTTCCGGGACAGGAAACTACGAGCAGTACTTC.

The chain is built from TRBV11-2 and TRBJ1-1, with D possibly being TRBD1 (5 bases). Trimming removed 1 base from V and 5 bases from J, with 11 bases in between. Looked up from germline, CDR1 is SGHAT and CDR2 is FQNNGV. This CDR3 is 14 amino acids long. The CDR3 DNA sequence: TGTGCCAGCAGCTTAGTACAGGTCCCGACTGAAGCTTTCTTT. Encoded protein: CASSLVQVPTEAFF. The variable domain in full, with the rest retrieved from reference TRBV11-2 and TRBJ1-1, is EAGVAQSPRYKIIEKRQSVAFWCNPISGHATLYWYQQILGQGPKLLIQFQNNGVVDDSQLPKDRFSAERLKGVDSTLKIQPAKLEDSAVYLCASSLVQVPTEAFFGQGTRLTVV.

The chain is built from TRBV5-1 and TRBJ2-7, with a possible D match to TRBD2 (6 bases). CDR3 length: 16 amino acids. The V gene's germline CDR1 is SGHRS and CDR2 YFSETQ. V was trimmed by 1 base and J by 6 bases, leaving 20 bases between them. The CDR3 sequence is CASSLKERAMTTEQYF. CDR3 nucleotides: TGCGCCAGCAGCTTGAAGGAGCGGGCCATGACCACCGAGCAGTACTTC.

V and J are TRBV5-4 and TRBJ1-2; TRBD1 aligns across 7 bases. This CDR3 spans 13 amino acids. Germline V CDR1 and CDR2: SGHNT, YYREEE (reference sequence). Trimming took 8 bases from V and 4 from J; bases not matched to a gene: 8. The CDR3 nucleotides read TGTGCCAGTCGGAGGACAGGCGGCTATGGCTACACCTTC. This encodes CASRRTGGYGYTF.

The CDR3 sequence is CASSLEQHNQPQHF. For the CDR3, the DNA is TGTGCCAGCAGTTTAGAACAGCACAATCAGCCCCAGCATTTT. V and J are TRBV28 and TRBJ1-5; D gene ambiguous. Germline CDR1 reads MDHEN; CDR2 reads SYDVKM. The CDR3 is 14 amino acids. With 2 bases removed from V and 3 bases from J, the gap between germline ends came to 8 bases.

This clone was seen once. CDR3 bases: TGTGCCAGCAGTTTTAAGAGTACAGATACGCAGTATTTT. Protein: CASSFKSTDTQYF. The J gene is TRBJ2-3, the V gene TRBV28; D ambiguous. The V and J ends lost 3 bases and 3 bases respectively, with 7 bases between them. Germline CDR1 is MDHEN and CDR2 is SYDVKM. This CDR3 spans 13 amino acids.

This clone has only one observation. The chain is built from TRBV11-2 and TRBJ2-7; D possibly corresponds to TRBD2 (5 bases). The CDR3 is made up of 15 amino acids. From germline, CDR1 is SGHAT and CDR2 FQNNGV. Trimming shortened V by 2 bases and J by 5 bases, and 16 bases separated the two germline ends. The CDR3 here is CASSLTTRAGNEQYF. CDR3 bases: TGTGCCAGCAGCTTAACTACACGGGCCGGGAACGAGCAGTACTTC. Looking up the rest from reference TRBV11-2 and TRBJ2-7 gives the full variable domain: EAGVAQSPRYKIIEKRQSVAFWCNPISGHATLYWYQQILGQGPKLLIQFQNNGVVDDSQLPKDRFSAERLKGVDSTLKIQPAKLEDSAVYLCASSLTTRAGNEQYFGPGTRLTVT.

The chain combines TRBV27 with TRBJ1-1, with D unresolved. CDR3 length equals 13 residues. Germline lookup yields CDR1 MNHEY and CDR2 SMNVEV (reference sequence). V lost 2 bases and J 6 bases, leaving 10 bases between the germline ends. The CDR3 coding sequence is TGTGCCAGCAGTTTAAGACTCTCGGCTGAAGCTTTCTTT. Translated, it gives CASSLRLSAEAFF.

This clone was counted a single time. The chain links TRBV28 to TRBJ1-6, with D unresolved. Germline CDR1 and CDR2: MDHEN and SYDVKM. The CDR3 length is 13 residues. The ends were cut back, 6 bases at V and 7 bases at J, with 10 bases in the middle. CDR3 DNA sequence: TGTGCCAGCAGGGCGGGAAGAAATTCACCCCTCCACTTT. Amino acid sequence: CASRAGRNSPLHF.

This chain uses TRBV5-1 with TRBJ2-3; 7 bases fit TRBD2. Germline trimming cut 0 bases from V and 1 base from J; bases unmatched to any gene: 2. The CDR3 totals 15 residues. Germline CDR1 SGHRS, CDR2 YFSETQ. CDR3 region: CASSLVAGGTDTQYF. CDR3 sequence (DNA): TGCGCCAGCAGCTTGGTGGCGGGGGGCACAGATACGCAGTATTTT.

The chain carries TRBV19 and TRBJ2-3, with 8 bases that match TRBD2. After removal of 4 bases from V and 1 base from J, the junction contained 4 bases not matched to a gene. Germline V gene sequence: CDR1 LNHDA, CDR2 SQIVND (reference sequence). The CDR3 is 15 residues long. The CDR3 nucleotides are TGTGCCAGTAGTAGCCTACTAGCGGGCACAGATACGCAGTATTTT. It encodes CASSSLLAGTDTQYF.

The rearrangement links TRBV2 to TRBJ2-5; TRBD1 matches at 7 bases. The V segment lost 4 bases and the J segment 1 base; nucleotides outside the gene matches: 6. This CDR3 contains 15 residues. Looked up from germline, CDR1 is SNHLY and CDR2 is FYNNEI. The CDR3 sequence is CASSVTTGTQETQYF. The CDR3 DNA sequence: TGTGCCAGCAGTGTGACGACAGGGACCCAAGAGACCCAGTACTTC.

The rearrangement links TRBV19 to TRBJ2-2; perhaps TRBD2 as D (8 bases). Per germline, CDR1 LNHDA and CDR2 SQIVND (reference sequence). CDR3 size: 16 residues. V was trimmed by 1 base and J by 3 bases, leaving 12 bases between them. The CDR3 here is CASSIAGGTDTGELFF. The DNA of the CDR3 is TGTGCCAGTAGTATAGCGGGAGGGACAGACACCGGGGAGCTGTTTTTT.

The chain employs TRBV5-1 and TRBJ2-4; 8 positions agree with TRBD2. After removal of 0 bases from V and 1 base from J, the junction contained 3 bases not matched to a gene. This CDR3 has 16 residues. Germline values: CDR1 SGHRS, CDR2 YFSETQ. The CDR3 here is CASSLGRGAAKNIQYF. CDR3 in DNA: TGCGCCAGCAGCTTGGGGCGGGGGGCGGCCAAAAACATTCAGTACTTC.

The chain carries TRBV25-1 and TRBJ1-2; D not resolved. The V and J ends lost 5 bases and 14 bases respectively, with 15 bases between them. The CDR3 has 11 residues. Germline V gene data show CDR1 as MGHDK and CDR2 as SYGVNS. The CDR3: CASSSTQIRTF. The CDR3 DNA reads as TGTGCCAGCAGTTCGACACAGATAAGGACCTTC.

This clone was counted once. The chain joins TRBV28 to TRBJ1-1, with 7 bases fitting TRBD1. The CDR3 runs 13 residues. Germline lookup yields CDR1 MDHEN and CDR2 SYDVKM. The V and J ends lost 5 bases and 1 base, in that order; junction bases with no gene match: 1. CDR3 sequence reads: CASSQGGNTEAFF. CDR3 nucleotides: TGTGCCAGCAGTCAGGGGGGGAACACTGAAGCTTTCTTT. The whole variable domain, remainder taken from reference TRBV28 and TRBJ1-1, is DVKVTQSSRYLVKRTGEKVFLECVQDMDHENMFWYRQDPGLGLRLIYFSYDVKMKEKGDIPEGYSVSREKKERFSLILESASTNQTSMYLCASSQGGNTEAFFGQGTRLTVV.

The chain joins TRBV30 to TRBJ2-1, with 8 nucleotides matching TRBD1. The CDR3 sequence is 16 residues long. V lost 3 bases to trimming and J lost 4 bases; unmatched junction nucleotides: 11. Germline CDR1 reads GTSNPN; CDR2 reads SVGIG (reference sequence). CDR3 amino acids: CAWSRAGTGFYNEQFF. The CDR3 DNA reads TGTGCCTGGAGCAGAGCCGGGACAGGATTTTACAATGAGCAGTTCTTC.

The V and J genes are TRBV29-1 and TRBJ1-1; possible D gene TRBD1, 6 bases. CDR1 and CDR2 from the germline V gene are SQVTM and ANQGSEA. V was pared by 6 bases and J by 0 bases, with 17 bases between. The length of the CDR3 is 15 residues. Here the CDR3 DNA reads TGCAGCGTCGCCCGCCCGGCAGGGGTGAACACTGAAGCTTTCTTT. This sequence encodes CSVARPAGVNTEAFF.

The chain links TRBV9 to TRBJ2-6; D unclear. The CDR3 runs 20 residues. Germline CDR1 SGDLS, CDR2 YYNGEE. Trimming cost V 0 bases and J 0 bases, with 19 bases left between them. The CDR3: CASSVARDSSSRSGANVLTF. The DNA for the CDR3 is TGTGCCAGCAGCGTAGCCCGCGACTCCTCGTCACGCTCTGGGGCCAACGTCCTGACTTTC.

This chain connects TRBV18 to TRBJ1-6; 10 bases are shared with TRBD1. The trim removed 3 bases at V and 8 bases at J, leaving 4 bases unmatched. CDR1 is KGHSH and CDR2 is LQKENI in the germline V gene. The CDR3 is 15 amino acids. CDR3 residues: CASSPTGGADSPLHF. CDR3 in DNA: TGTGCCAGCTCACCGACAGGGGGCGCCGATTCACCCCTCCACTTT.

On this clone: Other DNA sequences from this sample encode an identical CDR3 as well. V is TRBV5-1 and J is TRBJ1-4; the match to TRBD1 covers 10 bases. J was trimmed by 7 bases and V by 3 bases; bases with no gene match: 6. The CDR3 covers 15 residues. Germline V gives CDR1 SGHRS, CDR2 YFSETQ. CDR3 in amino acids: CASSSRTGGGEKLFF. CDR3 coding DNA: TGCGCCAGCAGCTCACGGACAGGGGGAGGTGAAAAACTGTTTTTT.

This clone was recorded once. The V gene is TRBV5-6, the J gene TRBJ1-5; weak D call: TRBD1 (6 bases). Per the germline V gene, CDR1 is SGHDT and CDR2 is YYEEEE. V lost 0 bases and J 4 bases, leaving 11 bases between the germline ends. The CDR3 consists of 15 residues. The CDR3 bases are TGTGCCAGCAGCTTGGGACTACAGGGTAATCAGCCCCAGCATTTT. Amino acids: CASSLGLQGNQPQHF.

V usage is TRBV2 and J usage is TRBJ1-4, with unresolved D. Germline lookup yields CDR1 SNHLY and CDR2 FYNNEI. There are 14 residues in the CDR3. With 4 bases removed from V and 4 bases from J, the gap between germline ends came to 10 bases. The CDR3 nucleotides are TGTGCCAGCAGTGGGGCACAGCTTAATGAAAAACTGTTTTTT. Its translation: CASSGAQLNEKLFF.

This sequence joins TRBV30 and TRBJ1-1; TRBD1 agrees at 7 bases. The CDR3 consists of 17 residues. J gave up 3 bases and V 1 base, and 14 bases lay outside the gene matches. Germline V CDR1 and CDR2: GTSNPN, SVGIG (reference sequence). The CDR3 here is CAWSAPRGGRGYTEAFF. The CDR3 DNA is TGTGCCTGGAGTGCCCCGAGAGGGGGCAGGGGGTACACTGAAGCTTTCTTT.